The rows below give T cell receptor beta chains drawn from one sample of a study of T-cell reconstitution after alpha-beta-depleted transplantation in children. TCRdb reprocessed the PCR reads via MiXCR and lists one record per CDR3 protein. The table lists 300,000 or so distinct CDR3 sequences, 23% of them singletons. This sample comprised PBMCs, mostly from graft donor cells, obtained 180 days after TCRalphabeta/CD19-depleted stem cell transplant. These receptor sequences come from a male patient under 18 who had a stem cell transplant for acute lymphoblastic leukemia, so the T cells may come from the graft donor. CDR3s include the opening cysteine and the closing phenylalanine or tryptophan. Each record gives: J gene, V gene, clone size, D gene, CDR3 protein, CDR3 DNA. The D gene is left open where the match is weak. Expanded clones get a size class; other rows say once, few or many, or leave the size out.

TRBJ2-3 | TRBV18 | many | - | CASSPRGAAFTDTQYF | TGTGCCAGCTCACCACGGGGGGCAGCCTTCACAGATACGCAGTATTTT
TRBJ1-2 | TRBV12-3/TRBV12-4 | - | TRBD1 | CASSPPHGRGRHGYTF | TGTGCCAGCAGCCCCCCCCATGGTAGGGGGCGGCATGGCTACACCTTC
TRBJ1-2 | TRBV5-1 | few | - | CASSLGGTDGYTF | TGCGCCAGCAGCTTGGGGGGAACGGACGGCTACACCTTC
TRBJ2-7 | TRBV12-3/TRBV12-4 | few | TRBD2 | CASSSSPSGSSYEQYF | TGTGCCAGCAGTTCCTCCCCTAGCGGGAGTTCCTACGAGCAGTACTTC
TRBJ2-2 | TRBV7-9 | - | TRBD1 | CASSPQGSGELFF | TGTGCCAGCAGCCCACAGGGGTCCGGGGAGCTGTTTTTT
TRBJ2-7 | TRBV20-1 | many | - | CSGREENEQYF | TGCAGTGGTCGGGAAGAGAACGAGCAGTACTTC
TRBJ2-7 | TRBV15 | few | - | CATSRDTSVGVEQYF | TGTGCCACCAGCAGAGATACCTCTGTCGGGGTCGAGCAGTACTTC
TRBJ2-3 | TRBV18 | - | - | CASSGTSTDTQYF | TGTGCCAGCTCAGGGACTAGCACAGATACGCAGTATTTT
TRBJ2-2 | TRBV7-9 | - | TRBD2 | CASSLVLAGEGTGELFF | TGTGCCAGCAGCTTAGTACTAGCGGGAGAAGGCACCGGGGAGCTGTTTTTT
TRBJ2-5 | TRBV10-3 | - | TRBD1 | CAISVASQGDVTQYF | TGTGCCATCAGTGTGGCGTCACAGGGGGACGTGACCCAGTACTTC
TRBJ2-1 | TRBV5-1 | few | - | CASRVDASGYNEQFF | TGCGCCAGCAGAGTTGACGCTAGTGGCTACAATGAGCAGTTCTTC
TRBJ2-1 | TRBV4-1 | few | - | CASSRGKGRMDEQFF | TGCGCCAGCAGCCGAGGGAAAGGACGGATGGATGAGCAGTTCTTC
TRBJ2-5 | TRBV7-8 | few | - | CASSPGNAKTQYF | TGTGCCAGCAGCCCGGGGAATGCAAAGACCCAGTACTTC
TRBJ2-1 | TRBV5-1 | many | TRBD2 | CASSLGAAGAYNEQFF | TGCGCCAGCAGCTTGGGGGCAGCGGGAGCCTACAATGAGCAGTTCTTC
TRBJ1-2 | TRBV4-2 | - | - | CASSQDGGDHYGYTF | TGTGCCAGCAGCCAAGATGGAGGGGACCACTATGGCTACACCTTC
TRBJ1-5 | TRBV27 | - | - | CASSSLWGRASNQPQHF | TGTGCCAGCAGTTCTTTGTGGGGACGAGCTAGCAATCAGCCCCAGCATTTT
TRBJ2-1 | TRBV29-1 | - | - | CSVEDTLMANEQFF | TGCAGCGTTGAAGACACGCTTATGGCCAATGAGCAGTTCTTC
TRBJ2-3 | TRBV12-3/TRBV12-4 | - | - | CASSFGGTGGATDTQYF | TGTGCCAGCAGTTTTGGTGGAACGGGGGGCGCGACAGATACGCAGTATTTT
TRBJ1-2 | TRBV6-1 | - | TRBD1 | CASRTPGGANYGYTF | TGTGCCAGCAGAACCCCAGGGGGAGCTAACTATGGCTACACCTTC
TRBJ1-5 | TRBV13 | - | - | CASSLGQGHQPQHF | TGTGCCAGCAGCTTAGGTCAGGGGCATCAGCCCCAGCATTTT
TRBJ2-3 | TRBV12-3/TRBV12-4 | many | - | CASSLGFTDTQYF | TGTGCCAGCAGTTTAGGCTTCACAGATACGCAGTATTTT
TRBJ2-5 | TRBV7-8 | - | - | CASSLVAKTQYF | TGTGCCAGCAGCTTAGTGGCCAAGACCCAGTACTTC
TRBJ1-4 | TRBV20-1 | once | - | CSARQGTSRGEKLFF | TGCAGTGCTAGACAGGGAACGAGTCGCGGTGAAAAACTGTTTTTT
TRBJ2-7 | TRBV5-1 | many | TRBD1 | CASSPGTGISYEQYF | TGCGCCAGCAGCCCCGGGACAGGGATTTCCTACGAGCAGTACTTC
TRBJ1-2 | TRBV27 | - | TRBD1 | CASSYGLRDSYYGYTF | TGTGCCAGCAGTTATGGTCTCCGGGACAGTTACTATGGCTACACCTTC
TRBJ2-7 | TRBV11-2 | - | TRBD1 | CASSLRSTGKVNEQYF | TGTGCCAGCAGCCTAAGGTCGACAGGGAAGGTCAACGAGCAGTACTTC
TRBJ2-3 | TRBV5-1 | - | - | CASSSHALDTQYF | TGCGCCAGCAGTTCCCACGCCTTGGATACGCAGTATTTT
TRBJ2-1 | TRBV7-8 | few | TRBD1 | CASSLAPGQINEQFF | TGTGCCAGCAGCTTAGCCCCGGGACAGATCAATGAGCAGTTCTTC
TRBJ2-4 | TRBV20-1 | - | TRBD2 | CSSQGFQPGLAGGRAKNIQYF | TGCAGTTCGCAAGGGTTCCAACCGGGACTAGCGGGAGGGAGGGCCAAAAACATTCAGTACTTC
TRBJ2-3 | TRBV10-1 | - | - | CASRGNTDTQYF | TGCGCCAGCAGAGGGAACACAGATACGCAGTATTTT
TRBJ2-2 | TRBV7-8 | - | TRBD1 | CASSFPGQETTGELFF | TGTGCCAGCAGCTTTCCGGGACAGGAGACCACCGGGGAGCTGTTTTTT